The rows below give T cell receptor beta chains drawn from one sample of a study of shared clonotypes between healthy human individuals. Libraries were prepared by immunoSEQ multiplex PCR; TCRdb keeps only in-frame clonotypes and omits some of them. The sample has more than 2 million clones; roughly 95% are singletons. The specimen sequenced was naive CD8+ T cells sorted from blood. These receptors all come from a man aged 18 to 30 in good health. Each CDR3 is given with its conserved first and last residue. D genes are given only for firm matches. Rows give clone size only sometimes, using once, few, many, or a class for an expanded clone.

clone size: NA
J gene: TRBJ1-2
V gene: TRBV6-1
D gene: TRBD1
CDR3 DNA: TGTGCCAGCAACGACAGGGAGGGTGATGGCTACACCTTC
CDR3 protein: CASNDREGDGYTF

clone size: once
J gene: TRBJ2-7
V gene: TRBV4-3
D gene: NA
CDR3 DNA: TGCGCCAGCAGCCAAGATTGGGGCCGCTACGAGCAGTACTTC
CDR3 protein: CASSQDWGRYEQYF

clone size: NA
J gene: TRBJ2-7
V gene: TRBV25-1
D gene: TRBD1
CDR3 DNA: TGTGCCAGCAGTGGGAAGGACAGGGTGTACGAGCAGTACTTC
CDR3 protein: CASSGKDRVYEQYF

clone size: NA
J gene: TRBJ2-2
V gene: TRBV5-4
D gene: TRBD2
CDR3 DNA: TGTGCCAGCAGCTTGACGGGCGGGAGCACCGGGGAGCTGTTTTTT
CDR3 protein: CASSLTGGSTGELFF

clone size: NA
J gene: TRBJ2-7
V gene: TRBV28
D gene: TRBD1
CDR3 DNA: TGTGCCAGCAGATTGCAACAGGGGTACGAGCAGTACTTC
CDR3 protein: CASRLQQGYEQYF

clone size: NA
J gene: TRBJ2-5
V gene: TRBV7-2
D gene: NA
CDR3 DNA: TGTGCCAGCAGCTCTTGGGAACAAGAGACCCAGTACTTC
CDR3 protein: CASSSWEQETQYF

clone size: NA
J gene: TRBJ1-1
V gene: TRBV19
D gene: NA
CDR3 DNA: TGTGCCAGTAGTTCCCGGGACGGGAACACTGAAGCTTTCTTT
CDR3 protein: CASSSRDGNTEAFF

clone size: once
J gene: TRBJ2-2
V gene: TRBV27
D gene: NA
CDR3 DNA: TGTGCCAGCAGATCCGTCGAGGAGAGGGTTGCGGGGGGGGAGCTGTTTTTT
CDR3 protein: CASRSVEERVAGGELFF

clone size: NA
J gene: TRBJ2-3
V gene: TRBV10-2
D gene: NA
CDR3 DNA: TGCGCCAGCAGTGGCCTCTCGATCGGGGGCACAGATACGCAGTATTTT
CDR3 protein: CASSGLSIGGTDTQYF

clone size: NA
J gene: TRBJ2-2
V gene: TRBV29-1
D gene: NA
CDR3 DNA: TGCAGCGCTGCCCCAGGGGCTACCGGGGAGCTGTTTTTT
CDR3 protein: CSAAPGATGELFF

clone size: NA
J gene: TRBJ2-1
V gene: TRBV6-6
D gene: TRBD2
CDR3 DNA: TGTGCCAGCAGTCCCCTCGCGGGGGGGCTTAATGAGCAGTTCTTC
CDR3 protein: CASSPLAGGLNEQFF

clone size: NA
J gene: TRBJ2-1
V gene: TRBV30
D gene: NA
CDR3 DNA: TGTGCCTGGCTAGCGCGCTCCTACAATGAGCAGTTCTTC
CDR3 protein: CAWLARSYNEQFF

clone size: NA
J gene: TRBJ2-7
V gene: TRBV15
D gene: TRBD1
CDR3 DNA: TGTGCCACCAGCAGAGGGACCACAGGGGAAAACTACGAGCAGTACTTC
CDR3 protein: CATSRGTTGENYEQYF

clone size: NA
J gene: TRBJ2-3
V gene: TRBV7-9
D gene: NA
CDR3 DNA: TGTGCCAGCAGCTTTATCCTAGATACGCAGTATTTT
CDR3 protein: CASSFILDTQYF

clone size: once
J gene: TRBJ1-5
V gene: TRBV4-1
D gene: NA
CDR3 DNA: TGCGCCAGCAGCCAAACCGACTATCAGCCCCAGCATTTT
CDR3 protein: CASSQTDYQPQHF

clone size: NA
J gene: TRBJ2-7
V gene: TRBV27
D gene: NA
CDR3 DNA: TGTGCCAGCAGCCCAAGGCCCTACGAGCAGTACTTC
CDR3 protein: CASSPRPYEQYF

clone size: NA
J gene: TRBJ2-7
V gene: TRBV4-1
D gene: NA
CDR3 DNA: TGCGCCAGCAGCCCTAGCCCAGGCTACGAGCAGTACTTC
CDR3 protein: CASSPSPGYEQYF

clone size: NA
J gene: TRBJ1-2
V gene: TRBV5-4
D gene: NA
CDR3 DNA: TGTGCCAGCAGCTTGGATGGGATCTATGGCTACACCTTC
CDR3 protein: CASSLDGIYGYTF

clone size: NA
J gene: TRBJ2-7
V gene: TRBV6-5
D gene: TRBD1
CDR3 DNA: TGTGCCAGCAGTTACACAGGGGAAACCTACGAGCAGTACTTC
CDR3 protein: CASSYTGETYEQYF

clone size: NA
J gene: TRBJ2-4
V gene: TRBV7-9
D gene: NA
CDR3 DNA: TGTGCCAGCAGCTCTTACATGCACCCTCCGGACATTCAGTACTTC
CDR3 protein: CASSSYMHPPDIQYF

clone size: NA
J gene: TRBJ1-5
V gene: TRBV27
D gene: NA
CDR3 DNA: TGTGCCAGCAGCCCAAGGACTACAGGGAGCAATCAGCCCCAGCATTTT
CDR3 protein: CASSPRTTGSNQPQHF

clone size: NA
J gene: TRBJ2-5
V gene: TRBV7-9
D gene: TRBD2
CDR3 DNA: TGTGCCAGCAGCTTATTTGGCGGGGGGGAGACCCAGTACTTC
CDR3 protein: CASSLFGGGETQYF

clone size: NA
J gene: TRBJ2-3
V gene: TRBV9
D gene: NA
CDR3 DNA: TGTGCCAGCAGCCTAGGATCGGCTCAGGGTTGGGTCACAGATACGCAGTATTTT
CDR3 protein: CASSLGSAQGWVTDTQYF

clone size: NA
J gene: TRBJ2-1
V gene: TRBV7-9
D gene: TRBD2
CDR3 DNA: TGTGCCAGCAGTATTAGCGGGAGGGGGAGCAATGAGCAGTTCTTC
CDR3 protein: CASSISGRGSNEQFF

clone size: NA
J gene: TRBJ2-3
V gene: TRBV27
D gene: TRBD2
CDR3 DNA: TGTGCCAGCAACTTCGTAGCGGGAGGTTCAGATACGCAGTATTTT
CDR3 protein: CASNFVAGGSDTQYF

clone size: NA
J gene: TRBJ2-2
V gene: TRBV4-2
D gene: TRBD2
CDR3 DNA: TGTGCCAGCAGCACTAGCGGGGGGTTTAACACCGGGGAGCTGTTTTTT
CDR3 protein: CASSTSGGFNTGELFF

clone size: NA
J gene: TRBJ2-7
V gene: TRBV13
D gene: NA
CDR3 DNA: TGTGCCAGCAGCTCTCCAGGGTTACGTTACGAGCAGTACTTC
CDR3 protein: CASSSPGLRYEQYF

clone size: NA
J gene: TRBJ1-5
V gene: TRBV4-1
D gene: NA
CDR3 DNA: TGCGCCAGCAGCCAAGAAAGCGTTAGCAATCAGCCCCAGCATTTT
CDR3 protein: CASSQESVSNQPQHF